Each of the 12 T cell receptor beta chains below was sequenced from the same sample in a study of cytomegalovirus exposure and HLA in healthy donors. The PCR contained 60 Vbeta and 13 Jbeta primers. Libraries were prepared by immunoSEQ multiplex PCR; TCRdb keeps only in-frame clonotypes and omits some of them. The data show about 150,000 clones, with roughly four fifths seen just once and roughly 3.1% held by the top ten. Specimen: PBMCs. These receptors originate from a man between 35 and 55 years old in good health and CMV-seropositive.

The chain employs TRBV6-1 and TRBJ2-3; D unclear. CDR3 size: 14 residues. From germline, CDR1 is MNHNS and CDR2 SASEGT. V shed 4 bases and J shed 0 bases, with 8 bases lying between them. DNA of the CDR3: TGTGCCAGCAGTGTTTTACATAGCACAGATACGCAGTATTTT. Amino acid sequence: CASSVLHSTDTQYF.

This clone was detected a few times. The chain employs TRBV19 and TRBJ2-1; TRBD2 agrees at 9 bases. J was trimmed by 0 bases and V by 3 bases; bases with no gene match: 15. CDR1 is LNHDA and CDR2 is SQIVND in the germline V gene (reference sequence). The CDR3 consists of 20 residues. The DNA for the CDR3 is TGTGCCAGTAGTATGAACCTCCCCGGTAGCGGGAGAAGCTCCTACAATGAGCAGTTCTTC. This encodes CASSMNLPGSGRSSYNEQFF.

J is TRBJ1-4 and V is TRBV5-1; D remains ambiguous. Looked up from germline, CDR1 is SGHRS and CDR2 is YFSETQ. V lost 0 bases and J 5 bases, leaving 8 bases between the germline ends. The CDR3 is 14 residues long. As DNA, the CDR3 is TGCGCCAGCAGCTTGGGCGGCGAGAATGAAAAACTGTTTTTT. Translating gives CASSLGGENEKLFF.

This chain links TRBV6-6 with TRBJ2-1; possibly TRBD1 for D (5 bases). CDR1 MNHNY and CDR2 SVGAGI come from the germline V gene (reference sequence). The V and J ends lost 5 bases and 4 bases respectively, with 9 bases between them. The CDR3 loop spans 13 amino acids. The CDR3 DNA sequence: TGTGCCAGCAGTCACACAGGATACAATGAGCAGTTCTTC. Residues: CASSHTGYNEQFF.

The chain carries TRBV9 and TRBJ2-7; 10 bases are shared with TRBD1. Germline CDR1 reads SGDLS; CDR2 reads YYNGEE. The CDR3 is 18 amino acids. V was pared by 1 base and J by 2 bases, with 12 bases of the junction left unmatched. CDR3 loop: CASSVSGTGDPKTYEQYF. The CDR3 DNA is TGTGCCAGCAGCGTATCCGGGACAGGGGACCCGAAAACCTACGAGCAGTACTTC.

The chain uses TRBV11-2 and TRBJ2-7; D uncertain. Germline-derived CDR1 and CDR2 are SGHAT and FQNNGV. Trimming removed 5 bases at V and 2 bases at J, with 10 bases between. This CDR3 is 13 amino acids long. CDR3 sequence: CASSLGRAYEQYF. In DNA, the CDR3 is TGTGCCAGCAGCCTAGGACGGGCCTACGAGCAGTACTTC.

The V call is TRBV6-5, the J call TRBJ2-7; 7 bases are shared with TRBD2. With V trimmed by 7 bases and J by 2 bases, 11 bases remained unmatched. This CDR3 has 15 residues. The V gene's germline CDR1 is MNHEY and CDR2 SVGAGI. CDR3 sequence reads: CASTHARDYTYEQYF. Here the CDR3 DNA reads TGTGCCAGCACCCATGCCCGGGACTATACCTACGAGCAGTACTTC.

The chain combines TRBV6-5 with TRBJ1-3; TRBD1 matches at 8 bases. The junction had 3 bases not matched to a gene; V was cut back by 5 bases and J by 0 bases. CDR3 length: 15 amino acids. CDR1 and CDR2 from the germline V gene are MNHEY and SVGAGI. This chain's CDR3 is CASSPDRVSGNTIYF. The CDR3 bases are TGTGCCAGCAGTCCGGACAGGGTCTCTGGAAACACCATATATTTT.

This rearrangement joins TRBV7-2 to TRBJ1-2, with TRBD1 as a possible D gene (5 bases). Germline V gene data show CDR1 as SGHTA and CDR2 as FQGNSA. Trimming removed 2 bases at V and 3 bases at J, with 7 bases between. This CDR3 is built from 13 residues. The CDR3 DNA is TGTGCCAGCAGCTTAACCAGGGACTATGGCTACACCTTC. It codes for CASSLTRDYGYTF.

V and J are TRBV30 and TRBJ1-5; 9 nucleotides agree with TRBD1. V lost 5 bases to trimming and J lost 4 bases; unmatched junction nucleotides: 3. Looked up from germline, CDR1 is GTSNPN and CDR2 is SVGIG (reference sequence). There are 13 residues in the CDR3. In DNA, the CDR3 is TGTGCCTGGGGGGGACAGGGAAATCAGCCCCAGCATTTT. This sequence encodes CAWGGQGNQPQHF.

The chain is built from TRBV7-9 and TRBJ2-7; 8 nucleotides line up with TRBD1. Germline V gene data show CDR1 as SEHNR and CDR2 as FQNEAQ (reference sequence). The CDR3 totals 15 residues. Trimming removed 0 bases from V and 2 bases from J; junction bases left unmatched: 3. The CDR3 reads CASSLAQTGAYEQYF. CDR3 nucleotides: TGTGCCAGCAGCTTAGCCCAGACAGGGGCCTACGAGCAGTACTTC. Combining the CDR3 with reference TRBV7-9 and TRBJ2-7 gives the whole variable domain DTGVSQNPRHKITKRGQNVTFRCDPISEHNRLYWYRQTLGQGPEFLTYFQNEAQLEKSRLLSDRFSAERPKGSFSTLEIQRTEQGDSAMYLCASSLAQTGAYEQYFGPGTRLTVT.

The V gene is TRBV5-1, the J gene TRBJ2-7, with 8 bases identical to TRBD1. The germline V gene has CDR1 SGHRS and CDR2 YFSETQ. The CDR3 runs 14 residues. J lost 5 bases, V lost 7 bases, and 11 bases had no gene match. CDR3: CASGVQGALNEQYF. The CDR3 DNA is TGCGCCAGCGGGGTCCAGGGGGCGCTTAACGAGCAGTACTTC. The full variable domain, its missing parts supplied by reference TRBV5-1 and TRBJ2-7, is KAGVTQTPRYLIKTRGQQVTLSCSPISGHRSVSWYQQTPGQGLQFLFEYFSETQRNKGNFPGRFSGRQFSNSRSEMNVSTLELGDSALYLCASGVQGALNEQYFGPGTRLTVT.